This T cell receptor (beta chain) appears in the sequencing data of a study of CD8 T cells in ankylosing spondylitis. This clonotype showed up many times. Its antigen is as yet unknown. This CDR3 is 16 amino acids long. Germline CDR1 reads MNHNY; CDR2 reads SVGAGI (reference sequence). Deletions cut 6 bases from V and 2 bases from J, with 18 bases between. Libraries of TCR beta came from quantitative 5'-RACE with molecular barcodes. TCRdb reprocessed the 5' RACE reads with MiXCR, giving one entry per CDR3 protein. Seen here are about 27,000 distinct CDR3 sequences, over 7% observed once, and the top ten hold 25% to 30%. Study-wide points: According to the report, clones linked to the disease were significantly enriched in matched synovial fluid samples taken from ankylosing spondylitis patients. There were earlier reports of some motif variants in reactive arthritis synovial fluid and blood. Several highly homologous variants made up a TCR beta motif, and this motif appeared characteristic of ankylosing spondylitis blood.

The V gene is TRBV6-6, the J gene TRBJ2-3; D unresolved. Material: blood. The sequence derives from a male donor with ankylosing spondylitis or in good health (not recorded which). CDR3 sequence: CASRESRGSYTDTQYF. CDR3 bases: TGTGCCAGCAGGGAAAGCCGTGGCAGTTACACAGATACGCAGTATTTT.